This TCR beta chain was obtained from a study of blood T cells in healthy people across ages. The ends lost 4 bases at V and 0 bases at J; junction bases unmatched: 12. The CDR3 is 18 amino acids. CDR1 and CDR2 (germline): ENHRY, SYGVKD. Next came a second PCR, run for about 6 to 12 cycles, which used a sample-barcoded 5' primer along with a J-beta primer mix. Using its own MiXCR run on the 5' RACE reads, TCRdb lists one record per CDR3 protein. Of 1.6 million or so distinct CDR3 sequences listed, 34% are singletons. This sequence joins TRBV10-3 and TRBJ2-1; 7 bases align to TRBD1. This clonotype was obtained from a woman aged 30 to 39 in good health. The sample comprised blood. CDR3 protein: CAISGQGGAGGSYNEQFF. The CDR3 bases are TGTGCCATCAGTGGACAGGGCGGAGCTGGGGGCTCCTACAATGAGCAGTTCTTC.